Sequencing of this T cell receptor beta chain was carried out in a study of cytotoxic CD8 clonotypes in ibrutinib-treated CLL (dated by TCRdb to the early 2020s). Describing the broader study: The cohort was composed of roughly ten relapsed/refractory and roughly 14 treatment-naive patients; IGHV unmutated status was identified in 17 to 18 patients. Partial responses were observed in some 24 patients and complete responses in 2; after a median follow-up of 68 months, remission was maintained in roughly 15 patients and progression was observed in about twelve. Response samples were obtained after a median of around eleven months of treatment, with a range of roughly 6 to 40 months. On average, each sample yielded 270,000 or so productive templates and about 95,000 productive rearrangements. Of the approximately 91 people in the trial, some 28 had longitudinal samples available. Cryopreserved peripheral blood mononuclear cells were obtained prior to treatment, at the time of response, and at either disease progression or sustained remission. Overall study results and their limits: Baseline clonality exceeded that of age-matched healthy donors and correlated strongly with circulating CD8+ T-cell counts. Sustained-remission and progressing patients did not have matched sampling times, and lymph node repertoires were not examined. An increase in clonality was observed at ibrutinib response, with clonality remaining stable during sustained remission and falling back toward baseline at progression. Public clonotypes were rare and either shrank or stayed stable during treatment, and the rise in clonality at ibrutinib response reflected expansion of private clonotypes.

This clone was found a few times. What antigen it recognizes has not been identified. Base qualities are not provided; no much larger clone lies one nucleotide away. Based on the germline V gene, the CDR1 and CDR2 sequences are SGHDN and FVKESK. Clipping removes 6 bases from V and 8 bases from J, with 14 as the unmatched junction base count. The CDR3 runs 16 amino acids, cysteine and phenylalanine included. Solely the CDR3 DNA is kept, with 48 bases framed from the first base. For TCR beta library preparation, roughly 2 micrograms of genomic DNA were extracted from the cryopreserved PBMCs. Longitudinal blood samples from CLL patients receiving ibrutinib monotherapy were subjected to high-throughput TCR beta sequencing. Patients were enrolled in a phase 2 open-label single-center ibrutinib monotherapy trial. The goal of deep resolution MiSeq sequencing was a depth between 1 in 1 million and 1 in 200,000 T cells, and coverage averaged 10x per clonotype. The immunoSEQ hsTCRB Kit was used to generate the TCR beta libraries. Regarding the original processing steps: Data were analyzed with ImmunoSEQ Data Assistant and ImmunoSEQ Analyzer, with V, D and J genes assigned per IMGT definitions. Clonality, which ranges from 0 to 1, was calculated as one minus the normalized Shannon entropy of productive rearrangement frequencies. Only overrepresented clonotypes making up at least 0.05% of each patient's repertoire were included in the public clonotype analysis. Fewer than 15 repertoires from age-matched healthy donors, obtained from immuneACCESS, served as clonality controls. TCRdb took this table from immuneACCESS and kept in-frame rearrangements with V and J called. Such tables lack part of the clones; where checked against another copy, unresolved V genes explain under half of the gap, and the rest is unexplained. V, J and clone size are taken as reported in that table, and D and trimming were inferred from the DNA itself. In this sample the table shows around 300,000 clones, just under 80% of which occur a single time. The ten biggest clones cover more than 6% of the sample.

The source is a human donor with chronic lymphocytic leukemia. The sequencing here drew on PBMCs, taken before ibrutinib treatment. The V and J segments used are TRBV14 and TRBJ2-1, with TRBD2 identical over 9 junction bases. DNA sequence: TGTGCCAGCAGTAACGGAGGGGCTAGCGGGAACGATGAGCAGTTCTTC. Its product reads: CASSNGGASGNDEQFF.